The 9 T cell receptor beta chains presented below share a single source sample, sequenced in a study of control samples from healthy donors and cancer patients. Libraries were prepared by immunoSEQ multiplex PCR; TCRdb keeps only in-frame clonotypes and omits some of them. The sample has about 120,000 clones; around nine tenths are singletons. The sample taken for sequencing was blood. These TCRs come from a man aged 25-40 years in good health.

The rearrangement links TRBV2 to TRBJ1-3; D not certain. The CDR3 is made up of 17 amino acids. Deletions cut 7 bases from V and 1 base from J, with 20 bases between. Germline lookup yields CDR1 SNHLY and CDR2 FYNNEI. CDR3 loop: CASIDLEAVASGNTIYF. The CDR3 coding sequence is TGTGCCAGCATCGATCTTGAGGCCGTTGCGTCTGGAAACACCATATATTTT.

This clone appeared a few times. The chain combines TRBV29-1 with TRBJ1-2, with 7 bases matching TRBD1. The germline gives CDR1 SQVTM, CDR2 ANQGSEA. The CDR3 sequence is 11 residues long. The ends lost 6 bases at V and 4 bases at J; junction bases unmatched: 2. The CDR3 coding sequence is TGCAGCGTCAACAGGGGCTATGGCTACACCTTC. It translates to CSVNRGYGYTF.

J is TRBJ2-3 and V is TRBV5-4; no reliable D call. The germline CDR1 and CDR2 sequences are SGHNT and YYREEE (reference sequence). V gave up 4 bases and J gave up 9 bases, with 15 bases separating them. The length of the CDR3 is 13 residues. Written as DNA, the CDR3 is TGTGCCAGCAGCGGCGACGAGGCGTGGACGCAGTATTTT. It is translated as CASSGDEAWTQYF. Supplemented by reference TRBV5-4 and TRBJ2-3, the full variable domain reads ETGVTQSPTHLIKTRGQQVTLRCSSQSGHNTVSWYQQALGQGPQFIFQYYREEENGRGNFPPRFSGLQFPNYSSELNVNALELDDSALYLCASSGDEAWTQYFGPGTRLTVL.

The chain joins TRBV7-9 to TRBJ2-2; D gene ambiguous. Germline V gene lookup returns CDR1 SEHNR and CDR2 FQNEAQ (reference sequence). The CDR3 covers 13 residues. Trimming removed 1 base from V and 1 base from J, with 1 base in between. The chain's CDR3 is CASSLGNTGELFF. Here the CDR3 DNA reads TGTGCCAGCAGCTTAGGGAACACCGGGGAGCTGTTTTTT.

The chain combines TRBV29-1 with TRBJ1-2; no definite D call. The CDR3 has 11 amino acids. Trimming removed 2 bases from V and 5 bases from J, with 6 bases in between. Germline V CDR1 and CDR2: SQVTM, ANQGSEA. The CDR3 DNA sequence: TGCAGCGTTGAAACGGGGTATGGCTACACCTTC. It encodes CSVETGYGYTF.

The rearrangement joins TRBV2 to TRBJ1-3; D gene unclear. CDR1 is SNHLY, CDR2 FYNNEI, per germline. This CDR3 comprises 14 residues. Trimming shortened V by 5 bases and J by 0 bases, and 8 bases separated the two germline ends. The CDR3 loop reads CASSSTFSGNTIYF. Here the CDR3 DNA reads TGTGCCAGCAGTTCGACCTTCTCTGGAAACACCATATATTTT.

The chain couples TRBV12-5 to TRBJ1-3; D gene uncertain. V was shortened by 7 bases and J by 0 bases, with 7 bases between the two germline ends. The CDR3 has 13 residues. Germline V gene data show CDR1 as LGHNT and CDR2 as FRNRAP. The CDR3 here is CASALVSGNTIYF. CDR3 nucleotide sequence: TGTGCTAGTGCCCTCGTCTCTGGAAACACCATATATTTT.

This sequence joins TRBV2 and TRBJ2-7; D not certain. Germline-derived CDR1 and CDR2 are SNHLY and FYNNEI. The CDR3 runs 15 residues. Trimming left V 0 bases short and J 4 bases short, with 13 bases between. CDR3 bases: TGTGCCAGCAGTGAAGCGCCCGGGTACGGTTACGAGCAGTACTTC. Protein sequence: CASSEAPGYGYEQYF.

This clone was recorded once. The gene calls are TRBV5-1 and TRBJ1-1, with D possibly TRBD1 on 6 matching bases. Trimming shortened V by 0 bases and J by 1 base, and 13 bases separated the two germline ends. The CDR3 is 16 residues long. The V gene's germline CDR1 is SGHRS and CDR2 YFSETQ. The CDR3 protein is CASSLGESRGNTEAFF. As DNA, the CDR3 is TGCGCCAGCAGCTTGGGGGAATCCAGGGGGAACACTGAAGCTTTCTTT.